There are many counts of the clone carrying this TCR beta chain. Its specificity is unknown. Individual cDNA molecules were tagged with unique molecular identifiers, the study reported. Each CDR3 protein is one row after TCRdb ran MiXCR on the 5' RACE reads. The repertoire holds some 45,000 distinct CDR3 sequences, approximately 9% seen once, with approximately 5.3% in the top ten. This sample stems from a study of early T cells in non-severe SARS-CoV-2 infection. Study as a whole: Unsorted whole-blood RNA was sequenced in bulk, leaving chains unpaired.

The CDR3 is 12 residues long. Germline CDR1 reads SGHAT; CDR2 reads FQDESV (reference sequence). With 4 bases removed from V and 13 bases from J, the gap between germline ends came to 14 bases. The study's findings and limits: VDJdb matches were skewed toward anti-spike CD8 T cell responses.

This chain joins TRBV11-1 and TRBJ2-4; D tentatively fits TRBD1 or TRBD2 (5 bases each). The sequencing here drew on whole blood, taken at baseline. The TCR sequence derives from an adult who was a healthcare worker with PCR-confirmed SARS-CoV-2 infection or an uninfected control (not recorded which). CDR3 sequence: CASSSTPGRQYF. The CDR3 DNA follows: TGTGCCAGCAGCTCAACCCCAGGGAGACAGTACTTC.